The rows below give T cell receptor beta chains drawn from one sample of a study of blood T cell repertoires in COVID-19. The data were produced by immunoSEQ multiplex PCR, yet TCRdb's version contains in-frame clones alone and is incomplete. The data hold around 260,000 clones, with 80% to 95% observed a single time. Sequencing was performed on PBMCs or T cells enriched from blood (not recorded which). The receptors here all came from a woman aged 30 to 39 who had recovered from COVID-19. CDR3s include the opening cysteine and the closing phenylalanine or tryptophan. D genes are given only for firm matches. Some rows have no size entry. The others give once, few or many, or a class for an expanded clone.

>TRBD1|TRBV5-4|TRBJ2-2|-
CASSWSRDSRNTGELFF
TGTGCCAGCAGCTGGAGCCGGGACAGTCGAAACACCGGGGAGCTGTTTTTT
>-|TRBV28|TRBJ1-2|-
CASSPTGGGDGYTF
TGTGCCAGCAGTCCCACGGGGGGGGGCGATGGCTACACCTTC
>-|TRBV27|TRBJ1-2|many
CASSLFSGYGYTF
TGTGCCAGCAGTTTATTTTCAGGGTATGGCTACACCTTC
>-|TRBV6-2/TRBV6-3|TRBJ2-7|-
CASSYSETGSYEQYF
TGTGCCAGCAGTTACTCAGAGACGGGCTCCTACGAGCAGTACTTC
>-|TRBV6-5|TRBJ2-7|-
CASSYEGVSEQYF
TGTGCCAGCAGTTACGAGGGAGTGAGCGAGCAGTACTTC
>TRBD1|TRBV5-4|TRBJ2-3|-
CASIDGTGVTDTQYF
TGTGCCAGCATCGACGGGACAGGGGTGACAGATACGCAGTATTTT
>-|TRBV11-2|TRBJ2-1|-
CASSRGLGYNEQFF
TGTGCCAGCAGCCGGGGATTGGGTTACAATGAGCAGTTCTTC
>-|TRBV6-5|TRBJ2-3|-
CASSYSGYSGDTQYF
TGTGCCAGCAGTTACTCGGGCTACAGTGGGGATACGCAGTATTTT
>-|TRBV4-3|TRBJ2-3|-
CASSQDRQLRTDTQYF
TGCGCCAGCAGCCAAGACCGCCAACTCCGCACAGATACGCAGTATTTT
>-|TRBV7-2|TRBJ2-2|-
CASSFDRSGELFF
TGTGCCAGCAGCTTCGACAGGTCCGGGGAGCTGTTTTTT